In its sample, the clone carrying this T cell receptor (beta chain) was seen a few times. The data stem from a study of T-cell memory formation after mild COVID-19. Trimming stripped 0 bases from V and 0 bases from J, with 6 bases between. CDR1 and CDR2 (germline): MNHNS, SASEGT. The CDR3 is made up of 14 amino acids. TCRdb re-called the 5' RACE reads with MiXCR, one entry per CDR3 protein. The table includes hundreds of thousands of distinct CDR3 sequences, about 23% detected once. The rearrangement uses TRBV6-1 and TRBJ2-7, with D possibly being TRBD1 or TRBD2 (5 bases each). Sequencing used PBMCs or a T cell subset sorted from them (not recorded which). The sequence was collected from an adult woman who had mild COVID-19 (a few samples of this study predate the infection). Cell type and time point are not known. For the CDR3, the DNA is TGTGCCAGCAGTGAAGCTGGGGGCTCCTACGAGCAGTACTTC. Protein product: CASSEAGGSYEQYF.